The 20 T cell receptor beta chains below come from one sample, sequenced in a study of molecular identifiers for immune sequencing clone quantification. TCRdb re-analysed the PCR reads in MiXCR, keeping a single row per CDR3 protein. The sample includes about 100,000 distinct CDR3 sequences, roughly 38% of them seen just once. The source material was naive CD8+ T cells from blood, with Jurkat cell RNA spiked in. Subset denoted: FACS-sorted CD8+CD4-CCR7+CD45RA+ naive T cells. Every receptor here comes from a human donor in good health. Some libraries in this study had Jurkat cell RNA spiked in.

This clonotype was seen ten or more times. The chain links TRBV28 to TRBJ2-7, with 10 bases identical to TRBD1. From germline, CDR1 is MDHEN and CDR2 SYDVKM. The CDR3 extends over 15 amino acids. Trimming at V came to 6 bases and at J to 3 bases, leaving 8 bases not matched to a gene. CDR3 DNA sequence: TGTGCCAGCAGCTTCCGGACAGGGGGGCACTACGAGCAGTACTTC. Translation gives CASSFRTGGHYEQYF.

Points on this clonotype: A junction end diverges from the germline sequence, so it may reflect a read error. The chain links TRBV14 to TRBJ2-3; TRBD2 agrees at 13 bases. Germline assignment: CDR1 SGHDN and CDR2 FVKESK. The CDR3 length is 17 residues. The CDR3 reads CASSQEGLAGATDTQNF. CDR3 DNA sequence: TGTGCCAGCAGCCAAGAAGGACTAGCGGGAGCCACAGATACGCAGAATTTT.

This clonotype was seen more than once but under ten times. The chain uses TRBV20-1 and TRBJ2-2; no clear D. CDR1 is DFQATT and CDR2 is SNEGSKA in the germline V gene (reference sequence). Trimming removed 1 base from V and 0 bases from J, with 12 bases in between. The CDR3 runs 16 residues. The CDR3 DNA reads as TGCAGTGCTAGAGGAAGTAGGGAACCGAACACCGGGGAGCTGTTTTTT. This sequence encodes CSARGSREPNTGELFF.

As for this clonotype: A much larger clone differs from this one at a single base, so this may be a read error. The rearrangement links TRBV7-6 to TRBJ1-4; tentative D call: TRBD1 (6 bases). CDR1 is SGHVS, CDR2 FNYEAQ, per germline. The CDR3 totals 16 residues. The CDR3 reads CACSLGWTATNEKLFF. Written as DNA, the CDR3 is TGTGCCTGCAGCTTAGGGTGGACAGCAACTAATGAAAAACTGTTTTTT.

Of note for this clonotype: In this CDR3 the conserved last residue, phenylalanine or tryptophan, is missing, so a read error is likely. CDR3 in DNA: TGTGCCAGCAGTGAAGGAACCAGCTCCAATGAAAAACTGTTTTAT. It encodes CASSEGTSSNEKLFY. The chain couples TRBV2 to TRBJ1-4; D remains unclear. Trimming cost V 1 base and J 5 bases, with 11 bases left between them. This CDR3 has 15 residues. Germline V gene lookup returns CDR1 SNHLY and CDR2 FYNNEI.

On this clonotype itself: Because the CDR3 is missing its conserved closing phenylalanine or tryptophan, this is likely a read error. The DNA is left out, because the CDR3 cannot be placed on it with certainty; the CDR3 is given as TCRdb lists it. V gene TRBV21-1 combines with J gene TRBJ2-3; TRBD2, the D gene given by the table, was not confirmed from the DNA. TRBV21-1 is termed a pseudogene. Counting both end residues, the CDR3 totals 17 amino acids. The CDR3 here is CASSKGRREGLEDTQYY.

Many counts were recorded for this clonotype. This chain uses TRBV5-6 with TRBJ2-1; 7 bases align to TRBD1. The CDR3 sequence is 13 residues long. V gave up 3 bases and J gave up 9 bases; unmatched junction bases: 6. The germline V gene encodes CDR1 SGHDT and CDR2 YYEEEE. The CDR3 coding sequence is TGTGCCAGCAGCTATGGGACAGCAGGTGAGCAGTTCTTC. Encoded protein: CASSYGTAGEQFF.

The J gene is TRBJ1-5, the V gene TRBV28; D is uncertain. CDR1 is MDHEN, CDR2 SYDVKM, per germline. CDR3 size: 12 residues. Trimming removed 6 bases from V and 9 bases from J, with 12 bases in between. DNA of the CDR3: TGTGCCAGCAGCCTCCTCCGGGGGCCCCAGCATTTT. Amino acids: CASSLLRGPQHF.

This clonotype was observed a few times. J is TRBJ1-5 and V is TRBV6-2 or TRBV6-3; tentatively, D is TRBD1 (6 bases). Per the germline V gene, CDR1 is MNHEY and CDR2 is SVGEGT. This CDR3 comprises 14 residues. V lost 4 bases, J lost 7 bases, and 14 bases lay in between. CDR3 DNA sequence: TGTGCCAGCAGTTTCCGACAGGCAATACAGCCCCAGCATTTT. It is translated as CASSFRQAIQPQHF.

The chain recombines TRBV2 with TRBJ2-7; 8 bases are shared with TRBD1. The CDR3 loop spans 14 amino acids. CDR1 is SNHLY, CDR2 FYNNEI, per germline. The J segment lost 1 base and the V segment lost 6 bases, leaving 5 bases of the junction unmatched. CDR3 nucleotides: TGTGCCAGCAGAGGACAGGGTCTGTCCTACGAGCAGTACTTC. Amino acid sequence: CASRGQGLSYEQYF.

This chain joins TRBV7-2 and TRBJ1-1; D gene ambiguous. Trimming took off 3 bases at V and 1 base at J, with 12 bases between the two ends. Per the germline V gene, CDR1 is SGHTA and CDR2 is FQGNSA. The CDR3 has 15 amino acids. The CDR3 loop reads CASSLAAVWNTEAFF. The CDR3 DNA reads TGTGCCAGCAGCTTGGCGGCAGTCTGGAACACTGAAGCTTTCTTT.

This clonotype was counted many times. The V call is TRBV20-1, the J call TRBJ2-7; D is possibly TRBD1 (6 bases). The length of the CDR3 is 13 residues. The germline V gene encodes CDR1 DFQATT and CDR2 SNEGSKA (reference sequence). V lost 2 bases and J lost 4, with 12 bases in between. The CDR3 here is CSARLGHSYEQYF. Here the CDR3 DNA reads TGCAGTGCTAGACTGGGACATTCATACGAGCAGTACTTC.

This clonotype was observed at least ten times. The chain links TRBV6-2 or TRBV6-3 to TRBJ1-1, with D tentatively TRBD1 (5 bases). Between the trimmed V and J ends, which lost 6 bases and 1 base, there was a span of 9 bases. CDR3 length: 13 residues. Germline V gene sequence: CDR1 MNHEY, CDR2 SVGEGT. CDR3 DNA sequence: TGTGCCAGCAGGGACATACAGAACACTGAAGCTTTCTTT. It codes for CASRDIQNTEAFF.

The chain uses TRBV28 and TRBJ1-6; D is undetermined. V was shortened by 7 bases and J by 3 bases, with 7 bases between the two germline ends. The CDR3 loop spans 13 amino acids. Per germline, CDR1 MDHEN and CDR2 SYDVKM. For the CDR3, the DNA is TGTGCCAGCAAAGGCTTCTATAATTCACCCCTCCACTTT. Its translation: CASKGFYNSPLHF. Full variable domain (missing parts from reference TRBV28 and TRBJ1-6): DVKVTQSSRYLVKRTGEKVFLECVQDMDHENMFWYRQDPGLGLRLIYFSYDVKMKEKGDIPEGYSVSREKKERFSLILESASTNQTSMYLCASKGFYNSPLHFGNGTRLTVT.

Only a few counts were recorded for this clonotype. The chain is built from TRBV27 and TRBJ2-5; D unclear. Per the germline V gene, CDR1 is MNHEY and CDR2 is SMNVEV (reference sequence). V shed 1 base and J shed 0 bases, with 3 bases lying between them. This CDR3 is 13 amino acids long. The CDR3 loop is CASSLFHQETQYF. The CDR3 coding sequence is TGTGCCAGCAGTTTATTCCACCAAGAGACCCAGTACTTC.

V usage is TRBV6-2 or TRBV6-3 and J usage is TRBJ2-1; 8 bases agree with TRBD2. This CDR3 has 16 amino acids. V trimming: 0 bases; J trimming: 3 bases; junction bases outside the gene matches: 4. Looked up from germline, CDR1 is MNHEY and CDR2 is SVGEGT. The CDR3, as DNA: TGTGCCAGCAGTTACTCCGTAGCGGGAAACTACAATGAGCAGTTCTTC. Its translation: CASSYSVAGNYNEQFF.

In its sample, this clonotype was seen many times. The rearrangement links TRBV27 to TRBJ2-3, with unresolved D. The CDR3 extends over 13 amino acids. Germline V gene sequence: CDR1 MNHEY, CDR2 SMNVEV (reference sequence). V lost 5 bases and J 5 bases, leaving 11 bases between the germline ends. The CDR3 coding sequence is TGTGCCAGCAGTCGTACAGTCGAAGATACGCAGTATTTT. Amino acids: CASSRTVEDTQYF.

In its sample, this clonotype was seen a few times. The chain is built from TRBV28 and TRBJ1-1; 8 bases match TRBD1. Looked up from germline, CDR1 is MDHEN and CDR2 is SYDVKM. V was pared by 2 bases and J by 1 base, with 6 bases of the junction left unmatched. This CDR3 has 16 amino acids. The CDR3 bases are TGTGCCAGCAGTTTAGCACAGGGGGTGGCGAACACTGAAGCTTTCTTT. Protein: CASSLAQGVANTEAFF. The full variable domain, rest sourced from reference TRBV28 and TRBJ1-1, is DVKVTQSSRYLVKRTGEKVFLECVQDMDHENMFWYRQDPGLGLRLIYFSYDVKMKEKGDIPEGYSVSREKKERFSLILESASTNQTSMYLCASSLAQGVANTEAFFGQGTRLTVV.

Only a few counts were recorded for this clonotype. The chain is built from TRBV5-1 and TRBJ2-3; D is perhaps TRBD2 (6 bases). V lost 0 bases and J lost 2, with 16 bases in between. The CDR3 loop spans 17 amino acids. CDR1 and CDR2 (germline): SGHRS, YFSETQ. The CDR3 DNA follows: TGCGCCAGCAGCTTGGGAGTCCGGGAGCCAGACACAGATACGCAGTATTTT. Amino acid sequence: CASSLGVREPDTDTQYF.

As for this clonotype: This may arise from a read error, as a much more abundant clone is one base away. J is TRBJ1-5 and V is TRBV6-2 or TRBV6-3, with 9 nucleotides matching TRBD1. Trimming cost V 7 bases and J 9 bases; bases outside gene matches: 10. The germline V gene has CDR1 MNHEY and CDR2 SVGEGT. This CDR3 spans 14 amino acids. The CDR3 DNA follows: TGTGCCAGCATCGACAGGGGGGATGATCGGCCCCAGCATTTT. This gives the protein CASIDRGDDRPQHF.